This T cell receptor beta chain was recovered during a study of OX40 agonist ivuxolimab in advanced cancers. The repertoire was sequenced with immunoSEQ multiplex PCR; TCRdb's copy has only in-frame clones and lacks some. Of just over 95,000 clones listed, roughly 89% are singletons. Trimming at V came to 8 bases and at J to 0 bases, leaving 7 bases not matched to a gene. The CDR3 contains 15 residues. Germline CDR1 and CDR2: SGHAT and FQNNGV. Only one count was recorded for this clone. The material sequenced was CD4+ or CD8+ T cells sorted from blood, taken in a trial of the OX40 agonist ivuxolimab. This chain links TRBV11-2 with TRBJ1-3, with TRBD1 identical over 7 bases. The TCR sequence derives from an adult with an advanced solid tumor such as melanoma, head and neck, liver or kidney cancer. In nucleotides, the CDR3 is TGTGCCAGCGGATCAGGGGGAAGCTCTGGAAACACCATATATTTT. This translates into CASGSGGSSGNTIYF.